Listed below are T cell receptor beta chains from one sample, sequenced in a study of CD8 T cells in ankylosing spondylitis. TCRdb reanalysed the 5' RACE reads using MiXCR and keeps one entry per CDR3 protein. The sample shows around 770,000 distinct CDR3 sequences, under 20% of them seen only once. Sequencing was carried out using blood, either unsorted or a sorted T cell fraction (not recorded which). The receptor set was obtained from a male donor with ankylosing spondylitis. CDR3s include the opening cysteine and the closing phenylalanine or tryptophan. Fields, in order: D gene, clone size, J gene, V gene, CDR3 DNA, CDR3 protein. A D gene is named only where the DNA matches it firmly. The size field is filled for only some rows; it gives once, few, many or a size class.

>TRBD1|NA|TRBJ2-7|TRBV27
TGTGCCAGCAGCCTAAAAGGGGACAGAAGAAGGTTCGAGCAGTACTTC
CASSLKGDRRRFEQYF
>NA|NA|TRBJ2-1|TRBV20-1
TGCAGTGCTAGAGAGCCCACGTACTGGGGGCACTATTACTACAATGAGCAGTTCTTC
CSAREPTYWGHYYYNEQFF
>NA|few|TRBJ2-5|TRBV24-1
TGTGCCACCAGTGAAGGTGCGTCAGAGACCCAGTACTTC
CATSEGASETQYF
>NA|few|TRBJ1-4|TRBV7-9
TGTGCCAGCAGCAAAGGCACGACAGGTCCGGAAAAACTGTTTTTT
CASSKGTTGPEKLFF
>NA|many|TRBJ1-5|TRBV6-2/TRBV6-3
TGTGCCAGCAGTTACTTCTCAGGGGCTCAGCCCCAGCATTTT
CASSYFSGAQPQHF
>TRBD1|NA|TRBJ1-2|TRBV11-2
TGTGCCAGCAGCGAGAGAGGACAGGACTTTTCGGGCTACACCTTC
CASSERGQDFSGYTF
>NA|few|TRBJ1-4|TRBV4-3
TGCGCCAGCAGCCAAGATTGGCCAGAGACTGAAAAACTGTTTTTT
CASSQDWPETEKLFF
>NA|few|TRBJ2-1|TRBV20-1
TGCAGTGCTACACTTTCGGTGAGCTCCTACAATGAGCAGTTCTTC
CSATLSVSSYNEQFF
>TRBD1|NA|TRBJ2-1|TRBV7-2
TGTGCCAGCAGCGCGCCGCCCGACAGGGGCCTCAACAATGAGCAGTTCTTC
CASSAPPDRGLNNEQFF
>NA|NA|TRBJ2-1|TRBV9
TGTGCCAGCAGCGTAGGCGGGGGACAATACAATGAGCAGTTCTTC
CASSVGGGQYNEQFF
>TRBD1|NA|TRBJ1-1|TRBV20-1
TGCAGTGCTAGAGGCAGGGGGCGACGGCCCACTGAAGCTTTCTTT
CSARGRGRRPTEAFF
>TRBD1|NA|TRBJ1-3|TRBV4-2
TGTGCCAGCAGCCAAGACCCAGGGGGAACCGGAAACACCATATATTTT
CASSQDPGGTGNTIYF
>NA|NA|TRBJ2-2|TRBV28
TGTGCCAGCAAAGAGGGAGCAGCGAACACCGGGGAGCTGTTTTTT
CASKEGAANTGELFF
>TRBD2|few|TRBJ2-5|TRBV7-9
TGTGCCAGCAGCTTGGAGACTAGCGCTTCCGAGACCCAGTACTTC
CASSLETSASETQYF
>TRBD2|once|TRBJ2-5|TRBV30
TGTGCCTGGAGGCCGGGGGGAGAGACCCAGTACTTC
CAWRPGGETQYF
>TRBD2|NA|TRBJ2-3|TRBV20-1
TGCAGTGCTAGTCTCCTACTAGCGGGACAAAGCACAGATACGCAGTATTTT
CSASLLLAGQSTDTQYF
>NA|NA|TRBJ2-1|TRBV7-8
TGTGCCAGCAGCTTCGGTTGGATCGGGAGCTCCTACAATGAGCAGTTCTTC
CASSFGWIGSSYNEQFF
>NA|NA|TRBJ1-2|TRBV10-3
TGTGCCATCAGTGACCCCGAGGGAATTGTCTATGGCTACACCTTC
CAISDPEGIVYGYTF
>NA|few|TRBJ1-1|TRBV12-3/TRBV12-4
TGTGCCAGCAGTTTTGGGGGATTACAGAACACTGAAGCTTTCTTT
CASSFGGLQNTEAFF
>TRBD2|NA|TRBJ2-3|TRBV6-5
TGTGCCAGCAGTTACATTAGCGGGGGGGCCACAGATACGCAGTATTTT
CASSYISGGATDTQYF
>TRBD1|few|TRBJ1-2|TRBV20-1
TGCAGTGCTACCACCGACAGGGGGTTGTATGGCTACACCTTC
CSATTDRGLYGYTF
>NA|few|TRBJ1-1|TRBV3-1
TGTGCCAGCAGCCGGGTACAGGGAAGCACTGAAGCTTTCTTT
CASSRVQGSTEAFF
>NA|NA|TRBJ1-1|TRBV20-1
TGCAGTGCTAGAGTCGCCGGACTCACTGAAGCTTTCTTT
CSARVAGLTEAFF
>NA|NA|TRBJ2-2|TRBV7-2
TGTGCCAGCAGCTTAGGTCTAGGGGCCACCGGGGAGCTGTTTTTT
CASSLGLGATGELFF
>NA|many|TRBJ1-5|TRBV28
TGTGCCAGCACCGTTACTCGCTATCAGCCCCAGCATTTT
CASTVTRYQPQHF
>TRBD2|few|TRBJ2-7|TRBV27
TGTGCCAGCAGTTTGCGCCTAGCGGGAGGGGACGAGCAGTACTTC
CASSLRLAGGDEQYF
>TRBD1|few|TRBJ1-3|TRBV20-1
TGCAGTGCTAGAGATACAGGGGCAGGAGGAAACACCATATATTTT
CSARDTGAGGNTIYF
>NA|NA|TRBJ2-3|TRBV7-9
TGTGCCAGCAGTGGCCACCCCCCCCTGGATACGCAGTATTTT
CASSGHPPLDTQYF
>TRBD1|few|TRBJ1-1|TRBV29-1
TGCAGCGTTGTAATCAGGACAGGGGACACTGAAGCTTTCTTT
CSVVIRTGDTEAFF
>NA|few|TRBJ2-5|TRBV7-2
TGTGCCAGCAGCTTAGGTGGAATTGAGACCCAGTACTTC
CASSLGGIETQYF
>NA|few|TRBJ2-1|TRBV6-2/TRBV6-3
TGTGCCAGCAGTTCGGGCGTGGGGAATGAGCAGTTCTTC
CASSSGVGNEQFF
>NA|few|TRBJ2-1|TRBV5-6
TGTGCCAGCAGCTTGGTCGCGGGATTCTCCTACAATGAGCAGTTCTTC
CASSLVAGFSYNEQFF
>NA|NA|TRBJ2-3|TRBV21-1
TGTGCCACCCGACCGGGCGGGAGGGCTAAAGATACGCAGTATTTT
CATRPGGRAKDTQYF
>NA|few|TRBJ2-3|TRBV5-1
TGCGCCAGCAGCTTGGGAAAGCCCACAGATACGCAGTATTTT
CASSLGKPTDTQYF
>NA|NA|TRBJ2-5|TRBV4-3
TGCGCCAGCAGCCAAGATTTTTACGGGGCGGAAGAGACCCAGTACTTC
CASSQDFYGAEETQYF
>TRBD2|few|TRBJ2-5|TRBV5-4
TGTGCCAGCAGCCAACTAGCGGGAGGGCCGGAGACCCAGTACTTC
CASSQLAGGPETQYF
>NA|NA|TRBJ1-1|TRBV3-1
TGTGCCAGCAGCGCGCGACCAGGACCTTTGAACACTGAAGCTTTCTTT
CASSARPGPLNTEAFF
>TRBD2|NA|TRBJ2-7|TRBV9
TGTGCCAGCAGCCGGGGGGGCCGCGAGCAGTACTTC
CASSRGGREQYF
>NA|few|TRBJ1-2|TRBV5-1
TGCGCCAGCAGCTTTACCACGGAGGCGGATGGCTACACCTTC
CASSFTTEADGYTF
>NA|NA|TRBJ2-5|TRBV12-3/TRBV12-4
TGTGCCAGCAGTTTACGGGGATCCGGGCCCCAAGAGACCCAGTACTTC
CASSLRGSGPQETQYF
>NA|few|TRBJ2-3|TRBV4-1
TGCGCCAGCAGCCAAGGACCCGCGGATACGCAGTATTTT
CASSQGPADTQYF
>NA|few|TRBJ2-2|TRBV5-4
TGTGCCAGCAGACCCGACAGCACCGGGGAGCTGTTTTTT
CASRPDSTGELFF
>NA|few|TRBJ2-1|TRBV24-1
TGTGCCACCAGTGCCTCTAGTAAAGACAATGAGCAGTTCTTC
CATSASSKDNEQFF
>NA|many|TRBJ1-2|TRBV30
TGTGCCTGGAGCGAATCCGGGACCCACTATGGCTACACCTTC
CAWSESGTHYGYTF
>TRBD1|NA|TRBJ2-7|TRBV4-2
TGTGCCAGCAGCATACGACAGGGGCCCCACGAGCAGTACTTC
CASSIRQGPHEQYF
>NA|few|TRBJ1-2|TRBV7-9
TGTGCCAGCAGCACGGGACCGGATGGCTACACCTTC
CASSTGPDGYTF
>NA|NA|TRBJ2-7|TRBV5-8
TGTGCCAGCAGCTTGGGGACAAAACGATTCGACGAGCAGTACTTC
CASSLGTKRFDEQYF
>TRBD1|NA|TRBJ1-1|TRBV14
TGTGCCAGCAGCGAGACGGACAGGGTGTGGACTGAAGCTTTCTTT
CASSETDRVWTEAFF
>NA|few|TRBJ2-1|TRBV27
TGTGCCAGCAGTTTATTCCCAACAGGTTACAATGAGCAGTTCTTC
CASSLFPTGYNEQFF
>NA|many|TRBJ2-1|TRBV12-3/TRBV12-4
TGTGCCAGCAGTTTAAATTTGGGGGGACTCTCCTACAATGAGCAGTTCTTC
CASSLNLGGLSYNEQFF
>NA|NA|TRBJ2-1|TRBV11-3
TGTGCCAGCAGCTCCCCTTCTAGCGTGATCCGAGATGAGCAGTTCTTC
CASSSPSSVIRDEQFF
>NA|many|TRBJ1-1|TRBV25-1
TGTGCCAGCAGTGAACCAGGGCTCAACACTGAAGCTTTCTTT
CASSEPGLNTEAFF
>TRBD1|NA|TRBJ2-7|TRBV5-1
TGCGCCAGCAGCGGACAGGGTTTGGTGGACGAGCAGTACTTC
CASSGQGLVDEQYF
>NA|few|TRBJ2-5|TRBV5-5
TGTGCCAGCAACCCTTTCGACAATAGCCAAGAGACCCAGTACTTC
CASNPFDNSQETQYF
>NA|many|TRBJ1-6|TRBV12-3/TRBV12-4
TGTGCCAGCAGAACAAGCGACTATAATTCACCCCTCCACTTT
CASRTSDYNSPLHF